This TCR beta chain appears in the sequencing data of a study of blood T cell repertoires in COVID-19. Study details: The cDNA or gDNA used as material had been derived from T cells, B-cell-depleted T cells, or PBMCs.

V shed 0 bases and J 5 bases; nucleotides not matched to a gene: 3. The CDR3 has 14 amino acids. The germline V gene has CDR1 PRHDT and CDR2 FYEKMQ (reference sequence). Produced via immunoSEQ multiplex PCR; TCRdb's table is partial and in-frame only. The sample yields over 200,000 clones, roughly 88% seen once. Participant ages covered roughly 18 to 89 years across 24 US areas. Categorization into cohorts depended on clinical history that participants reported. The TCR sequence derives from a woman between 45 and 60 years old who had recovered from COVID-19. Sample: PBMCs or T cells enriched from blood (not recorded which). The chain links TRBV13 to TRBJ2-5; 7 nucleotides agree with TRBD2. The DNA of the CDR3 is TGTGCCAGCAGCTTAGGACTAGCGTATGAGACCCAGTACTTC. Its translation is CASSLGLAYETQYF.